The 23 T cell receptor beta chains below come from one sample, sequenced in a study of shared clonotypes between healthy human individuals. Clones were read by immunoSEQ multiplex PCR, and TCRdb kept only the in-frame ones, dropping some. There are more than 2,000,000 clones in the sample; over 90% occur only once, and 0.39% lies in the top ten. Sequencing was done on a sample of naive CD4+ T cells from PBMCs. Noted subset: CD45RA+ positively selected. These receptors all stem from a man in his late teens or twenties in good health. Some clones in this sample may be carry-over from other donors' samples.

With regard to this clone: Within the sample, other DNA sequences also encode this same CDR3. The chain links TRBV28 to TRBJ1-2; no definite D call. With 1 base removed from V and 8 bases from J, the gap between germline ends came to 8 bases. CDR1 is MDHEN and CDR2 is SYDVKM in the germline V gene. This CDR3 has 12 residues. Here the CDR3 reads CASSLSGNGYTF. The CDR3 coding sequence is TGTGCCAGCAGTTTATCTGGGAACGGCTACACCTTC.

The chain joins TRBV5-1 to TRBJ2-2, with D perhaps matching TRBD1 (5 bases). Germline assignment: CDR1 SGHRS and CDR2 YFSETQ. V was shortened by 3 bases and J by 0 bases, with 21 bases between the two germline ends. The CDR3 loop spans 19 amino acids. The CDR3 protein is CASSSQGTAQTTNTGELFF. CDR3 coding DNA: TGCGCCAGCAGCTCGCAGGGTACGGCACAAACTACGAACACCGGGGAGCTGTTTTTT.

The chain uses TRBV6-6 and TRBJ2-2; TRBD2 is a possible D gene (5 bases). Germline CDR1 MNHNY, CDR2 SVGAGI (reference sequence). V lost 2 bases and J 5 bases, leaving 6 bases between the germline ends. The CDR3 has 13 amino acids. The CDR3, as DNA: TGTGCCAGCAGTTACCCGGGGACCGGGGAGCTGTTTTTT. Translation gives CASSYPGTGELFF.

The chain employs TRBV5-1 and TRBJ1-2; the D gene is possibly TRBD1 (6 bases). Germline-derived CDR1 and CDR2 are SGHRS and YFSETQ. V gave up 0 bases and J gave up 1 base, with 10 bases separating them. This CDR3 has 15 residues. The CDR3 nucleotides are TGCGCCAGCAGCTTGGGGGGGCGAGATAACTATGGCTACACCTTC. Translation gives CASSLGGRDNYGYTF.

This rearrangement joins TRBV10-2 to TRBJ1-1, with TRBD1 identical over 7 bases. V was clipped by 4 bases and J by 0 bases; unmatched bases: 8. Germline lookup yields CDR1 WSHSY and CDR2 SAAADI. The CDR3 totals 16 residues. The CDR3 DNA is TGCGCCAGCAGTGCGGCAGGGGGAAAAGTGAACACTGAAGCTTTCTTT. It is translated as CASSAAGGKVNTEAFF.

In nucleotides, the CDR3 is TGTGCCACCAGCAGAGTAGCGGGAGTATCCGGGTACGGAAATGAGCAGTTCTTC. As protein: CATSRVAGVSGYGNEQFF. V gene TRBV15 combines with J gene TRBJ2-1, with 9 bases identical to TRBD2. The germline CDR1 and CDR2 sequences are LNHNV and YYDKDF (reference sequence). The ends lost 1 base at V and 7 bases at J; junction bases unmatched: 14. CDR3 length: 18 residues. Supplemented by reference TRBV15 and TRBJ2-1, the full variable domain reads DAMVIQNPRYQVTQFGKPVTLSCSQTLNHNVMYWYQQKSSQAPKLLFHYYDKDFNNEADTPDNFQSRRPNTSFCFLDIRSPGLGDTAMYLCATSRVAGVSGYGNEQFFGPGTRLTVL.

J is TRBJ2-7 and V is TRBV7-9; TRBD2 agrees at 11 bases. The CDR3 is 17 amino acids. The V and J ends lost 6 bases and 7 bases, in that order; junction bases with no gene match: 17. Germline V gene data show CDR1 as SEHNR and CDR2 as FQNEAQ (reference sequence). DNA of the CDR3: TGTGCCAGCAGTCCTCCCCCCACTAGCGGGAGTCTTCGGGAGCAGTACTTC. Translation gives CASSPPPTSGSLREQYF.

V and J are TRBV6-5 and TRBJ2-1; 14 nucleotides match TRBD2. The V and J ends lost 6 bases and 7 bases, in that order; junction bases with no gene match: 5. The CDR3 covers 15 residues. Germline CDR1 reads MNHEY; CDR2 reads SVGAGI. The CDR3 sequence is CASSTGLAGDNEQFF. In DNA, the CDR3 is TGTGCCAGCAGCACGGGACTAGCGGGAGATAATGAGCAGTTCTTC.

The chain links TRBV5-1 to TRBJ1-1, with D maybe TRBD1 (5 bases). The CDR3 has 15 residues. V shed 2 bases and J shed 1 base, with 12 bases lying between them. Germline CDR1 SGHRS, CDR2 YFSETQ. The CDR3 coding sequence is TGCGCCAGCAGCTTAGCCCTCACAGGGAACACTGAAGCTTTCTTT. As protein: CASSLALTGNTEAFF.

The CDR3 loop reads CASSDRGVGSGANVLTF. CDR3 DNA: TGTGCCAGTAGTGACCGGGGCGTTGGCTCTGGGGCCAACGTCCTGACTTTC. This sequence joins TRBV19 and TRBJ2-6; either TRBD1 or TRBD2 may fit D (5 bases each). The CDR3 is 17 amino acids. Trimming pared 5 bases from V and 0 bases from J, leaving 14 bases between. Germline assignment: CDR1 LNHDA and CDR2 SQIVND (reference sequence).

The V and J genes are TRBV5-1 and TRBJ1-4, with a possible D match to TRBD1 (5 bases). The V end lost 0 bases, the J end lost 8 bases, and 14 bases lay between the germline ends. The CDR3 totals 15 residues. CDR1 is SGHRS, CDR2 YFSETQ, per germline. The CDR3 region has the DNA TGCGCCAGCAGCTTGGCGGTGGGTGGGACCGAAAAACTGTTTTTT. It specifies CASSLAVGGTEKLFF.

V usage is TRBV4-1 and J usage is TRBJ1-5; possibly TRBD1 for D (6 bases). The CDR3 contains 16 residues. The V end was cut by 1 base, the J end by 4 bases, with 14 bases between. Germline lookup yields CDR1 MGHRA and CDR2 YSYEKL. The CDR3 is CASSQGTAGRNQPQHF. The CDR3 DNA follows: TGCGCCAGCAGCCAAGGGACAGCTGGGAGAAATCAGCCCCAGCATTTT.

This clone was found once. The rearrangement joins TRBV5-5 to TRBJ1-2; 9 bases map to TRBD1. Germline V gene data show CDR1 as SGHKS and CDR2 as YYEKEE (reference sequence). After removal of 4 bases from V and 8 bases from J, the junction contained 6 bases not matched to a gene. This CDR3 has 13 amino acids. This chain's CDR3 is CASSATGGAGYTF. The CDR3 DNA reads TGTGCCAGCAGCGCAACAGGGGGCGCGGGCTACACCTTC.

The chain carries TRBV7-8 and TRBJ1-1; D is perhaps TRBD1 (6 bases). Germline-derived CDR1 and CDR2 are SGHVS and FQNEAQ. The CDR3 is made up of 15 amino acids. V was clipped by 5 bases and J by 3 bases, with 16 bases between them. CDR3 amino acids: CASSPTTGRHTEAFF. For the CDR3, the DNA is TGTGCCAGCAGCCCAACCACAGGGCGGCACACTGAAGCTTTCTTT.

The rearrangement links TRBV6-1 to TRBJ2-2; weak D call: TRBD1 (6 bases). Germline-derived CDR1 and CDR2 are MNHNS and SASEGT. Between the trimmed V and J ends, which lost 6 bases and 8 bases, there was a span of 13 bases. This CDR3 spans 13 amino acids. CDR3 coding DNA: TGTGCCAGCAGCGCCCAGGGGACAGGGGAGCTGTTTTTT. Residues: CASSAQGTGELFF.

This clone was recorded only once. J is TRBJ1-5 and V is TRBV7-9; D perhaps matches TRBD1 (6 bases). CDR1 and CDR2 from the germline V gene are SEHNR and FQNEAQ (reference sequence). The CDR3 length is 14 residues. The ends were cut back, 5 bases at V and 6 bases at J, with 14 bases in the middle. DNA of the CDR3: TGTGCCAGCAGCCCAGGGGTAGTAGGTCAGCCCCAGCATTTT. Its translation: CASSPGVVGQPQHF. Looking up the rest from reference TRBV7-9 and TRBJ1-5 gives the full variable domain: DTGVSQNPRHKITKRGQNVTFRCDPISEHNRLYWYRQTLGQGPEFLTYFQNEAQLEKSRLLSDRFSAERPKGSFSTLEIQRTEQGDSAMYLCASSPGVVGQPQHFGDGTRLSIL.

The chain recombines TRBV29-1 with TRBJ2-1; D is unclear. The CDR3 covers 13 residues. Germline V CDR1 and CDR2: SQVTM, ANQGSEA. The V end lost 5 bases, the J end lost 6 bases, and 14 bases lay between the germline ends. As DNA, the CDR3 is TGCAGCGTTTTGACGCCCCAGATCAATGAGCAGTTCTTC. Protein sequence: CSVLTPQINEQFF.

This clone has just one count. This rearrangement joins TRBV28 to TRBJ1-1, with 12 bases that match TRBD1. There are 16 residues in the CDR3. Trimming cost V 6 bases and J 3 bases; bases outside gene matches: 8. CDR1 and CDR2 from the germline V gene are MDHEN and SYDVKM. The DNA of the CDR3 is TGTGCCAGCAGCCCCGGGACAGGGGGCTATTACACTGAAGCTTTCTTT. Its translation is CASSPGTGGYYTEAFF.

V usage is TRBV5-1 and J usage is TRBJ2-5, with D perhaps matching TRBD1 (6 bases). This CDR3 spans 13 amino acids. V was pared by 4 bases and J by 3 bases, with 10 bases between. Germline CDR1 SGHRS, CDR2 YFSETQ. Here the CDR3 reads CASSRRTEETQYF. DNA of the CDR3: TGCGCCAGCAGCCGCCGGACAGAAGAGACCCAGTACTTC.

CDR3 in DNA: TGCGCCAGCCCCCCCCCGGGAGGGAGCGATGAGCAGTTCTTC. Translation gives CASPPPGGSDEQFF. The chain joins TRBV10-1 to TRBJ2-1; 8 bases agree with TRBD2. V lost 8 bases and J lost 8; bases outside the gene matches: 11. Germline V gene data show CDR1 as WNHNN and CDR2 as SYGVQD (reference sequence). CDR3 size: 14 residues.

The CDR3 sequence is CASIAAGVGTGELFF. For the CDR3, the DNA is TGTGCCAGCATTGCAGCGGGAGTAGGTACCGGGGAGCTGTTTTTT. The genes are TRBV28 and TRBJ2-2, with 8 bases matching TRBD2. Trimming at V came to 7 bases and at J to 5 bases, leaving 9 bases not matched to a gene. The germline gives CDR1 MDHEN, CDR2 SYDVKM. This CDR3 is built from 15 residues.

This chain connects TRBV25-1 to TRBJ2-7; TRBD1 aligns across 7 bases. Germline V lookup: CDR1 MGHDK, CDR2 SYGVNS. The CDR3 is made up of 14 amino acids. V gave up 8 bases and J gave up 1 base; unmatched junction bases: 8. The CDR3 region has the DNA TGTGCCAGCCAGAATACGACAGGGTCCTACGAGCAGTACTTC. As protein: CASQNTTGSYEQYF.

Remarks on this clone: Other DNA sequences within the sample encode an identical CDR3. The V call is TRBV7-2, the J call TRBJ1-3; perhaps TRBD1 as D (5 bases). Germline V gives CDR1 SGHTA, CDR2 FQGNSA. This CDR3 has 15 amino acids. Trimming pared 0 bases from V and 1 base from J, leaving 7 bases between. The CDR3, as DNA: TGTGCCAGCAGCTTAGCAGGGGCATCTGGAAACACCATATATTTT. Protein sequence: CASSLAGASGNTIYF.